The T cell receptor beta chain described here comes from a study of blood T cell repertoires in COVID-19 (dated by TCRdb to about 2020). In the study overall: Samples covering the acute and convalescent phases of COVID-19 were provided by collaborators in the United States, Italy and Spain. The sample metadata nearly always contained a de-identified subject ID, COVID-19 status, age in years and sex. HLA class I and class II types, where available, came from metadata supplied by the sample provider rather than from assay-based typing. Subjects who had been exposed to COVID-19, were actively infected with it, or had recovered from it provided the deeply sampled blood TCRbeta repertoires that made up the dataset. The prospective study material was composed of cDNA or gDNA derived from T cells, B-cell-depleted T cells, or PBMCs. A freely available public database, intended as a resource for researchers studying the immune response to SARS-CoV-2, is where the repertoires were released. Samples were obtained from the ongoing ImmuneRACE study (first 160 participants) and from 1,254 subjects provided by 6 global collaborators.

About this clone itself: The target of this receptor is not known. Base qualities are not recorded, but no much larger clone differs from it by a single base.

In Seattle, one collaborating source enrolled patients while the infection was active and tracked those patients longitudinally over the course of disease. Each collaborating institution followed its own protocols to collect whole blood in K2EDTA tubes. For TCRbeta analysis, collaborators shipped samples as frozen whole blood, isolated PBMCs, or DNA extracted from either of those sample types. Per the germline V gene, MGHDK is the CDR1 and SYGVNS is the CDR2. The CDR3 covers 17 residues, taking in both the cysteine and the phenylalanine. Only CDR3 DNA is held: 51 bases, read in frame from base 1. From V the trimming removes 2 bases and from J it removes 1 base, while the gene matches leave 5 bases of the junction unaccounted for. Study-wide conclusions, independent of this receptor: Clinical and demographic metadata were provided uncurated, with the amount varying by source and participant.

The immunoSEQ Assay, a bias-controlled multiplex PCR, was used to amplify TCRbeta CDR3 regions from genomic DNA. In the authors' own workflow: The number of nucleated cells in each sample was estimated from the amplification of reference gene primers within the assay. Sequence reads were collapsed and filtered to measure the absolute abundance of every unique TCRbeta CDR3 rearrangement. For each sample, productive Simpson clonality was calculated as the square root of Simpson's diversity index across productive rearrangements. In TCRdb, the immuneACCESS table is reduced to in-frame sequences with V and J assigned. These tables do not hold every clone; where another copy was compared, an unresolved V gene accounts for under half, and the others remain unexplained. The DNA gave D and trimming, while V, J and clone size come from that table. Here the sample has approximately 50,000 clones; about 81% occur a single time. Roughly 30% of the sample is in the top ten clones.

The TCR sequence derives from a man in his 60s with COVID-19, enrolled during active disease. Sequencing was performed on peripheral blood. In this chain, TRBV25-1 is recombined with TRBJ2-4; the junction holds 10 bases that match TRBD2. The base sequence is TGTGCCAGCAGTGAAGGCGTAGCGGGGGGCGCCAAAAACATTCAGTACTTC. It translates to CASSEGVAGGAKNIQYF.